These 14 T cell receptor beta chains originate from one sample sequenced in a study of T-cell reconstitution after alpha-beta-depleted transplantation in children. The TCRbeta library was prepared with unique molecular identifiers. MiXCR, applied by TCRdb to the PCR reads, yields one record per CDR3 protein. The sample contains hundreds of thousands of distinct CDR3 sequences, 10% to 15% of which appear only once. Sample: PBMCs, mostly from graft donor cells, taken 360 days after TCRalphabeta/CD19-depleted stem cell transplant. The receptors come from a male patient aged 10-17 years who had a stem cell transplant for acute myeloid leukemia, so the T cells may come from the graft donor.

This clonotype was found a few times. V usage is TRBV12-3 or TRBV12-4 and J usage is TRBJ2-2; the match to TRBD2 covers 13 bases. CDR3 length: 16 amino acids. After removal of 7 bases from V and 6 bases from J, the junction contained 8 bases not matched to a gene. This CDR3 reads CASNRPGLAGPGELFF. The DNA for the CDR3 is TGTGCCAGCAATAGACCGGGACTAGCGGGACCCGGGGAGCTGTTTTTT.

The chain has TRBV20-1 and TRBJ2-7; tentative D call: TRBD2 (7 bases). V lost 6 bases and J 0 bases, leaving 12 bases between the germline ends. Germline V gene sequence: CDR1 DFQATT, CDR2 SNEGSKA (reference sequence). The CDR3 runs to 13 residues. DNA for the CDR3: TGCAGTGCCCAGCGGGACACCTCCTACGAGCAGTACTTC. This encodes CSAQRDTSYEQYF.

The J gene is TRBJ1-3, the V gene TRBV6-1; D is ambiguous. The V gene lost 8 bases and the J gene lost 0 bases, with 11 bases spanning the gap. The CDR3 runs to 14 residues. The germline V gene has CDR1 MNHNS and CDR2 SASEGT. The CDR3 sequence: CASLGTLSGNTIYF. CDR3 sequence (DNA): TGTGCCAGCCTAGGAACCCTCTCTGGAAACACCATATATTTT.

The chain has TRBV4-3 and TRBJ2-2; D may be TRBD2 (5 bases). Looked up from germline, CDR1 is LGHNA and CDR2 is YSLEER. The germline V and J ends were trimmed by 1 base and 4 bases, with 10 bases remaining between them. CDR3 length: 15 residues. The CDR3 loop is CASSQGEWTTGELFF. The DNA for the CDR3 is TGCGCCAGCAGCCAAGGGGAGTGGACCACCGGGGAGCTGTTTTTT.

The rearrangement links TRBV7-8 to TRBJ1-5; a possible D gene is TRBD1 (6 bases). Trimming removed 0 bases at V and 4 bases at J, with 22 bases between. Germline CDR1 is SGHVS and CDR2 is FQNEAQ. This CDR3 has 19 residues. Here the CDR3 DNA reads TGTGCCAGCAGCTTAGCGAGATTTAGGACAGTAAAGTCAAATCAGCCCCAGCATTTT. Translation: CASSLARFRTVKSNQPQHF.

This clonotype was counted at least ten times. The genes are TRBV20-1 and TRBJ2-1; maybe TRBD2 (6 bases). CDR3 length: 11 amino acids. In germline, CDR1 is DFQATT, CDR2 SNEGSKA (reference sequence). Trimming cost V 5 bases and J 7 bases, with 9 bases left between them. The CDR3 DNA reads as TGCAGTGCTCTTGGGACTAATGAGCAGTTCTTC. Translating it yields CSALGTNEQFF.

There are a few counts of this clonotype. This chain connects TRBV7-8 to TRBJ2-1; 7 bases line up with TRBD2. V trimming: 4 bases; J trimming: 7 bases; junction bases outside the gene matches: 10. Germline V gives CDR1 SGHVS, CDR2 FQNEAQ. This CDR3 has 15 amino acids. The CDR3 spells CASSSPGTKKNEQFF. The CDR3 nucleotides are TGTGCCAGCAGCTCACCCGGGACTAAAAAAAATGAGCAGTTCTTC.

In its sample, this clonotype was seen many times. The chain links TRBV28 to TRBJ2-7, with D unresolved. Trimming shortened V by 5 bases and J by 2 bases, and 4 bases separated the two germline ends. The CDR3 is 11 residues long. CDR1 and CDR2 (germline): MDHEN, SYDVKM. CDR3 residues: CASSKPYEQYF. The CDR3 region has the DNA TGTGCCAGCAGTAAACCCTACGAGCAGTACTTC. The full variable domain, in which reference TRBV28 and TRBJ2-7 provide the parts outside the CDR3, is DVKVTQSSRYLVKRTGEKVFLECVQDMDHENMFWYRQDPGLGLRLIYFSYDVKMKEKGDIPEGYSVSREKKERFSLILESASTNQTSMYLCASSKPYEQYFGPGTRLTVT.

This clonotype came up a few times. The chain links TRBV20-1 to TRBJ2-7, with D possibly matching TRBD1 (6 bases). Germline V gene lookup returns CDR1 DFQATT and CDR2 SNEGSKA (reference sequence). The CDR3 is 14 amino acids. V was clipped by 3 bases and J by 4 bases, with 16 bases between them. The chain's CDR3 is CSASLGGEAYEQYF. In DNA, the CDR3 is TGCAGTGCTAGCTTAGGGGGTGAGGCGTACGAGCAGTACTTC.

This chain uses TRBV18 with TRBJ1-6; TRBD1 might be the D (5 bases). The germline CDR1 and CDR2 sequences are KGHSH and LQKENI. The ends were cut back, 2 bases at V and 10 bases at J, with 15 bases in the middle. The CDR3 length is 15 residues. CDR3 bases: TGTGCCAGCTCACCAATCGAAGGATGGGACTCACCCCTCCACTTT. Translated: CASSPIEGWDSPLHF.

The V and J genes are TRBV20-1 and TRBJ2-3; maybe TRBD2 (6 bases). The CDR3 runs to 15 residues. Germline loops: CDR1 DFQATT, CDR2 SNEGSKA (reference sequence). V lost 2 bases and J lost 3, with 15 bases in between. The CDR3 DNA reads as TGCAGTGCTAGACGCGGAGGGCCGGGGACAGATACGCAGTATTTT. It codes for CSARRGGPGTDTQYF.

This clonotype was seen a handful of times. The chain joins TRBV6-2 or TRBV6-3 to TRBJ2-1; D remains unclear. V was shortened by 2 bases and J by 5 bases, with 7 bases between the two germline ends. This CDR3 has 13 amino acids. CDR1 is MNHEY, CDR2 SVGEGT, per germline. The DNA of the CDR3 is TGTGCCAGCAGTTACAGGTGGAACAATGAGCAGTTCTTC. This codes for CASSYRWNNEQFF.

DNA for the CDR3: TGCAGCGTTGAAACCTTTTCCGGGACAGGGGGCATAAACACCGGGGAGCTGTTTTTT. Its protein product is CSVETFSGTGGINTGELFF. The chain is built from TRBV29-1 and TRBJ2-2, with 12 bases identical to TRBD1. This CDR3 is 19 amino acids long. J was trimmed by 2 bases and V by 2 bases; bases with no gene match: 12. In germline, CDR1 is SQVTM, CDR2 ANQGSEA.

This clonotype was observed many times. The chain recombines TRBV20-1 with TRBJ2-3, with 10 bases fitting TRBD2. Germline lookup yields CDR1 DFQATT and CDR2 SNEGSKA (reference sequence). This CDR3 comprises 15 residues. The junction had 6 bases not matched to a gene; V was cut back by 3 bases and J by 3 bases. For the CDR3, the DNA is TGCAGTGCTAGCGGCCAACTAGCGGGGACAGATACGCAGTATTTT. Translating gives CSASGQLAGTDTQYF.